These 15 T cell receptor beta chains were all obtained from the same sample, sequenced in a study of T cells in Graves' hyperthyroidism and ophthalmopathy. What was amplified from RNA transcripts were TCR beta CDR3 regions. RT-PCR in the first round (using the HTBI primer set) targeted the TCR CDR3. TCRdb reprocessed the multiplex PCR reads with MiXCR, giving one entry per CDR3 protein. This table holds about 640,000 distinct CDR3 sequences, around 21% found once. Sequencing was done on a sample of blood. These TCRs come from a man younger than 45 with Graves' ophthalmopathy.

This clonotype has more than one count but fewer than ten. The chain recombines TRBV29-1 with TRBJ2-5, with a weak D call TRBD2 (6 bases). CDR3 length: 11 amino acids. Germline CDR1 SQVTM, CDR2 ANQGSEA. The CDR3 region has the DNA TGCGCCCATGTGGGGGGAGAGACCCAGTACTTC. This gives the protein CAHVGGETQYF. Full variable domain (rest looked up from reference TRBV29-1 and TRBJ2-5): SAVISQKPSRDICQRGTSLTIQCQVDSQVTMMFWYRQQPGQSLTLIATANQGSEATYESGFVIDKFPISRPNLTFSTLTVSNMSPEDSSIYLCAHVGGETQYFGPGTRLLVL.

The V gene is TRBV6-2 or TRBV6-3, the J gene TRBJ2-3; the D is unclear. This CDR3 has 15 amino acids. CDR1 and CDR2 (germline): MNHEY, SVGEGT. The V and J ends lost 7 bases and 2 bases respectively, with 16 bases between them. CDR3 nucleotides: TGTGCCAGCACCGACACAAATCTCTACACAGATACGCAGTATTTT. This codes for CASTDTNLYTDTQYF.

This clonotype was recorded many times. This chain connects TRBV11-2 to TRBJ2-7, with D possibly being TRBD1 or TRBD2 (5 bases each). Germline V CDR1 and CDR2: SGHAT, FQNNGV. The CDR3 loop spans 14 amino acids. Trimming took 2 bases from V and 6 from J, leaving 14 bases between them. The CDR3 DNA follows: TGTGCCAGCAGCTTAAAAGGTTGGGACGGCGAGCAGTACTTC. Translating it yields CASSLKGWDGEQYF.

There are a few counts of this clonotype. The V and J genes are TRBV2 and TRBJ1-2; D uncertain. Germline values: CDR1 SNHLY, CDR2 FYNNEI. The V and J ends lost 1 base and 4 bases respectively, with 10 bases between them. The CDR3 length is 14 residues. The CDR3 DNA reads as TGTGCCAGCAGTGAAGATGCCAGTACCTATGGCTACACCTTC. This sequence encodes CASSEDASTYGYTF.

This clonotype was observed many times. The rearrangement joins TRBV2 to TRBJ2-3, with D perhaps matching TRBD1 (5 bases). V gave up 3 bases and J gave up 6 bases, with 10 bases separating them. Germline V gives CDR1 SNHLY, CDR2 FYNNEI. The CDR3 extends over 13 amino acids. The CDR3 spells CASSEKGADTQYF. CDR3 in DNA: TGTGCCAGCAGTGAGAAAGGGGCGGATACGCAGTATTTT.

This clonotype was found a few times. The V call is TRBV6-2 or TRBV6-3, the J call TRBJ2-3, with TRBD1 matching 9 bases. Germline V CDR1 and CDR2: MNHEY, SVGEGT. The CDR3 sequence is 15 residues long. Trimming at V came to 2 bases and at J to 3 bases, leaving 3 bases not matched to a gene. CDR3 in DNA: TGTGCCAGCAGTTACGGGACAGGGCATACAGATACGCAGTATTTT. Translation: CASSYGTGHTDTQYF.

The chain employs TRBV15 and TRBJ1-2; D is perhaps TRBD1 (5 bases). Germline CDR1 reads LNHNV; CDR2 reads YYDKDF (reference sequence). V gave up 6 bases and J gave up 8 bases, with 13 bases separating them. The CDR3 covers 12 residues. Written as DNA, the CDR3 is TGTGCCACCAGAGGGGCGGGGGGAGGCTACACCTTC. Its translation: CATRGAGGGYTF.

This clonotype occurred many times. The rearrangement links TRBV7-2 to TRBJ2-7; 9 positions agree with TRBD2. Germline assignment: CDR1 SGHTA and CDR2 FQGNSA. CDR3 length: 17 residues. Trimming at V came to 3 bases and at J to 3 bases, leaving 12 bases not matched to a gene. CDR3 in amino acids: CASSFIAGAADDYEQYF. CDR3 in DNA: TGTGCCAGCAGCTTTATAGCGGGAGCGGCAGACGACTACGAGCAGTACTTC.

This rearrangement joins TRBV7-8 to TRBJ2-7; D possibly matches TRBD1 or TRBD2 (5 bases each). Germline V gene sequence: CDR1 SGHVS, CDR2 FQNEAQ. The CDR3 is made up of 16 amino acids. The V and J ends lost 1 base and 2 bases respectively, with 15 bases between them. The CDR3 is CASSLGRVSGPYEQYF. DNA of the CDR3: TGTGCCAGCAGCTTAGGGCGTGTGTCGGGGCCCTACGAGCAGTACTTC.

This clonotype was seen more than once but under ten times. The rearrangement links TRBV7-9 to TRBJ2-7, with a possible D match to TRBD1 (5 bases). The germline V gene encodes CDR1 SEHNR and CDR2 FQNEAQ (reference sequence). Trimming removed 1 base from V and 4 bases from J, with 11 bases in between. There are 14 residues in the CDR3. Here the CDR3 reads CASSLDRHSYEQYF. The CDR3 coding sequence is TGTGCCAGCAGCTTAGACAGGCACTCTTACGAGCAGTACTTC.

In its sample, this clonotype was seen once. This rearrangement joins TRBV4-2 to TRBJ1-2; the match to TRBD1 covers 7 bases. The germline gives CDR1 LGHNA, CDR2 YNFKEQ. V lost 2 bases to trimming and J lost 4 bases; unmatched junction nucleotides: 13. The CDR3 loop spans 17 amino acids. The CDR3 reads CASSQLTGAPNTYGYTF. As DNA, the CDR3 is TGTGCCAGCAGCCAACTAACAGGGGCACCCAACACCTATGGCTACACCTTC.

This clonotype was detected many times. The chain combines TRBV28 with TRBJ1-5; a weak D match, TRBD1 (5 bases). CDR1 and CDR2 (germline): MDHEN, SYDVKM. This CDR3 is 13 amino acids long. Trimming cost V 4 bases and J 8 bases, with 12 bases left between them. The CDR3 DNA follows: TGTGCCAGCAGTTCATTGGGGGAGGAGCCCCAGCATTTT. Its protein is CASSSLGEEPQHF.

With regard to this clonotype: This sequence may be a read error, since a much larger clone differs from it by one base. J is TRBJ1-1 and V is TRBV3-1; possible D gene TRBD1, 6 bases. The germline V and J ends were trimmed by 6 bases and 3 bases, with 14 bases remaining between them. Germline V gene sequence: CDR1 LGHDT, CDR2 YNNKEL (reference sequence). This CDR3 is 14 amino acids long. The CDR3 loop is CASRGAELDTEAFF. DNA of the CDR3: TGTGCCAGCAGGGGGGCAGAGTTGGACACTGAAGCTTTCTTT.

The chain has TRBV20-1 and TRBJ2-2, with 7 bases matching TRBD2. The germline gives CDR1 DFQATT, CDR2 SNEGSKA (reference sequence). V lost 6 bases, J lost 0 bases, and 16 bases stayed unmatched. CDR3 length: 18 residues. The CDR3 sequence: CSAQSPGRLAPNTGELFF. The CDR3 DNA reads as TGCAGTGCCCAAAGTCCTGGGAGACTAGCCCCGAACACCGGGGAGCTGTTTTTT.

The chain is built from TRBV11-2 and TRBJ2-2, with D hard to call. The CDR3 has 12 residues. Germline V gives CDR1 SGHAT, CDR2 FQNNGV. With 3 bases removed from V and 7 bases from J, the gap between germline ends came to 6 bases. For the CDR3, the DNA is TGTGCCAGCAGCTTTATGGGCGGGGAGCTGTTTTTT. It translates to CASSFMGGELFF.